The clone carrying this T cell receptor (beta chain) was seen a single time. Every subset had its genomic DNA shared out evenly among several immunoSEQ plates. Data came from immunoSEQ multiplex PCR; TCRdb stores just in-frame clones and leaves some out. The sample shows nearly 2 million clones, less than 95% of them seen only once. This entry belongs to a study of shared clonotypes between healthy human individuals. At the level of the study: CD4 naive and CD4 memory each took three plates per donor, while CD8 naive took two and CD8 memory one.

Terminally differentiated effector memory CD45RA+ cells were excluded by CCR7 positive selection of CD45RO-negative cells. Donors, healthy HIV-negative adults, lacked recent acute infections or vaccinations. The clonotype comes from a man between 18 and 29 years old in good health. Material for sequencing was naive CD8+ T cells sorted from blood.

CDR3 coding DNA: TGCAGCGTTGAAGAGGGGATTGGGGGTAAGGGTGAGCAGTTCTTC. This gives the protein CSVEEGIGGKGEQFF. This chain connects TRBV29-1 to TRBJ2-1; possibly TRBD1 or TRBD2 for D (5 bases each). Germline CDR1 and CDR2: SQVTM and ANQGSEA. V dropped 0 bases and J dropped 9 bases, with 18 bases sitting between them. The CDR3 consists of 15 residues.